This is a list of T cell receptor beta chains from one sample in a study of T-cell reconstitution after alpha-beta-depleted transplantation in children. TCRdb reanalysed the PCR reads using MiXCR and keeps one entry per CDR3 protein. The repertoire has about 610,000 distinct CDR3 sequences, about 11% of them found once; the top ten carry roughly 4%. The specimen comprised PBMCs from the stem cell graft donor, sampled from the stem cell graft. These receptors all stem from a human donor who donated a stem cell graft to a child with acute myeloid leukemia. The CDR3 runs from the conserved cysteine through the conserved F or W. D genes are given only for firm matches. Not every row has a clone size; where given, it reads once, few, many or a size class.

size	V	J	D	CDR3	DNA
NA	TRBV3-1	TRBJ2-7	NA	CASSQVVSVPSYEQYF	TGTGCCAGCAGCCAAGTCGTTTCCGTCCCCTCCTACGAGCAGTACTTC
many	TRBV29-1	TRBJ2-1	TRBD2	CSVEAREDFNHNEQFF	TGCAGCGTTGAGGCTCGGGAGGACTTTAACCACAATGAGCAGTTCTTC
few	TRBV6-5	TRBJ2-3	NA	CASSYGQNTDTQYF	TGTGCCAGCAGTTACGGGCAGAACACAGATACGCAGTATTTT
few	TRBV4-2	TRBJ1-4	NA	CASSQDKQTNEKLFF	TGTGCCAGCAGCCAAGATAAACAGACTAATGAAAAACTGTTTTTT
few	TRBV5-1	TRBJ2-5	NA	CASSGGLSGRGETQYF	TGCGCCAGCAGCGGTGGACTATCGGGACGGGGGGAGACCCAGTACTTC
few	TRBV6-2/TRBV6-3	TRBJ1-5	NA	CASSPWTASDLSNQPQHF	TGTGCCAGCAGTCCCTGGACAGCCTCGGACTTGAGCAATCAGCCCCAGCATTTT
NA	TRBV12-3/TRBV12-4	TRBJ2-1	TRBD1	CASRPKDRDTYNEQFF	TGTGCCAGCAGACCTAAGGACAGGGACACCTACAATGAGCAGTTCTTC
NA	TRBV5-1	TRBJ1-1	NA	CASSLFDAMNTEAFF	TGCGCCAGCAGCTTGTTCGACGCTATGAACACTGAAGCTTTCTTT
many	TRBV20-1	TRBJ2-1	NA	CSASGGARYNEQFF	TGCAGTGCTAGTGGCGGGGCCCGCTACAATGAGCAGTTCTTC
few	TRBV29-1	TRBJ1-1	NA	CSVGSPGEAFF	TGCAGCGTTGGGTCCCCAGGTGAAGCTTTCTTT
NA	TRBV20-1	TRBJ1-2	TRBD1	CSARASRTGAHGYTF	TGCAGTGCTAGAGCCTCCCGGACAGGGGCCCATGGCTACACCTTC
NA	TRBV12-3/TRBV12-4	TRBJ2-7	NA	CASTIRGNYEQYF	TGTGCCAGCACCATTCGGGGGAACTACGAGCAGTACTTC
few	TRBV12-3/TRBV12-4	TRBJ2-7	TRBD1	CASSLVGGQGSSYEQYF	TGTGCCAGCAGTTTAGTCGGGGGACAGGGCAGCTCCTACGAGCAGTACTTC
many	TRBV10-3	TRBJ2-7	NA	CAISDPGMSSYEQYF	TGTGCCATCAGTGATCCGGGTATGAGCTCCTACGAGCAGTACTTC
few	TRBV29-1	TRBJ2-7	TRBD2	CSVIGGSYEQYF	TGCAGCGTTATTGGCGGGAGCTACGAGCAGTACTTC
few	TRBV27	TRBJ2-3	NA	CASSLGEIQYF	TGTGCCAGCAGCCTAGGGGAGATACAGTATTTT
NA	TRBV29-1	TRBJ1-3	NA	CSADVGGGNTIYF	TGCAGCGCCGATGTTGGGGGCGGAAACACCATATATTTT
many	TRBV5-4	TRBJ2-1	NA	CASSLIQGWQFF	TGTGCCAGCAGCTTGATCCAGGGATGGCAGTTCTTC
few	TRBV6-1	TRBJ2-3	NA	CASSLGSGALTDTQYF	TGTGCCAGCAGTCTTGGTTCCGGGGCTCTCACAGATACGCAGTATTTT
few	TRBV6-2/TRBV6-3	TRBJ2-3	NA	CASSWQDTDTQYF	TGTGCCAGCAGTTGGCAGGACACAGATACGCAGTATTTT
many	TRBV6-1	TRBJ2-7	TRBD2	CASRGTWTSGNPYEQYF	TGTGCCAGCAGAGGGACCTGGACTAGCGGGAACCCCTACGAGCAGTACTTC
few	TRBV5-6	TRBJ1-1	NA	CASSLDSQGNTEAFF	TGTGCCAGCAGCTTGGATAGCCAGGGAAACACTGAAGCTTTCTTT
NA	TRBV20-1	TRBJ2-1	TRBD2	CSARGTSASHNEQFF	TGCAGTGCTAGGGGGACTAGCGCCTCCCACAATGAGCAGTTCTTC
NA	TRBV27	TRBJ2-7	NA	CASSLSRPTLGEQYF	TGTGCCAGCAGTTTATCGAGGCCGACCCTGGGCGAGCAGTACTTC
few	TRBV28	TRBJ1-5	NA	CASSSSSHQNQPQHF	TGTGCCAGCAGTTCGAGCTCGCACCAAAATCAGCCCCAGCATTTT
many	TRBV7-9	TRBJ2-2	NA	CASSLRESGELFF	TGTGCCAGCAGCCTGCGGGAATCCGGGGAGCTGTTTTTT
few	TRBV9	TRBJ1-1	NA	CASSPVMGARLAFF	TGTGCCAGCAGCCCAGTCATGGGGGCGAGATTGGCTTTCTTT
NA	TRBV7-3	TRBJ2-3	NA	CASRPNRDSPSHTQYF	TGTGCCAGCAGACCCAACCGGGACTCCCCCTCGCATACGCAGTATTTT
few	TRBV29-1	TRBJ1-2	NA	CSVEVGWGAYGYTF	TGCAGCGTTGAAGTAGGATGGGGGGCCTATGGCTACACCTTC
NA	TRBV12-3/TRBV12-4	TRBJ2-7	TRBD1	CASSPSGTGRYEQYF	TGTGCCAGCAGTCCCTCCGGGACAGGCCGTTACGAGCAGTACTTC
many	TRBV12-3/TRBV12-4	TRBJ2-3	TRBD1	CASSRDRVRF	TGTGCCAGCAGTCGGGACAGGGTTCGTTTT
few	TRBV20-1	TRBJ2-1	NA	CSARGTGRNEQFF	TGCAGTGCTAGAGGCACAGGGCGGAATGAGCAGTTCTTC
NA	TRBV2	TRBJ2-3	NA	CASSEGIAASTDTQYF	TGTGCCAGCAGTGAGGGGATAGCGGCGAGCACAGATACGCAGTATTTT
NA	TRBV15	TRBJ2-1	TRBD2	CATRGLAGYNEQFF	TGTGCCACCCGGGGACTAGCGGGCTACAATGAGCAGTTCTTC
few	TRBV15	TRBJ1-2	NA	CATSSTRTYYGYTF	TGTGCCACCAGCAGTACCCGGACTTACTATGGCTACACCTTC
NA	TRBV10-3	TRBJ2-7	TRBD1	CAIGTTGSLSYEQYF	TGTGCCATCGGCACGACAGGGTCCCTCTCCTACGAGCAGTACTTC
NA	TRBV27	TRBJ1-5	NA	CASSFREGEPQHF	TGTGCCAGCAGTTTTCGAGAGGGCGAGCCCCAGCATTTT
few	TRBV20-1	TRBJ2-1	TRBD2	CSAPHLAAEYNEQFF	TGCAGTGCTCCCCATCTAGCGGCAGAGTACAATGAGCAGTTCTTC
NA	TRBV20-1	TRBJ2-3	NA	CSARDGTRASTDTQYF	TGCAGTGCTAGAGATGGGACCCGGGCTAGCACAGATACGCAGTATTTT
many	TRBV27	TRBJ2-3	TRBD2	CASSRILSGTTTRGDTQYF	TGTGCCAGCAGTCGAATACTTTCCGGGACTACTACACGGGGAGATACGCAGTATTTT
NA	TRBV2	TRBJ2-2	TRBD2	CAIWSIVGSGSQDTGELFF	TGTGCCATCTGGTCAATAGTGGGTAGCGGGAGCCAGGACACCGGGGAGCTGTTTTTT
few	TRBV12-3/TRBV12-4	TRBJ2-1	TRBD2	CASRHAGLAGANNEQFF	TGTGCCAGCAGGCACGCGGGACTAGCGGGAGCCAACAATGAGCAGTTCTTC
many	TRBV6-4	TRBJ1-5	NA	CASSDDQPQHF	TGTGCCAGCAGTGACGATCAGCCCCAGCATTTT
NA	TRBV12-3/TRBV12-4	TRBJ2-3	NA	CASRPTRGSGVTDTQYF	TGTGCCAGCAGACCCACAAGGGGTAGCGGAGTGACAGATACGCAGTATTTT